This T cell receptor (beta chain) was sequenced for a study of Ad26.COV2.S vaccination and SARS-CoV-2 variants (dated by TCRdb to 2020 to 2023). Study-wide context: Vaccine-arm donors came from COV1001, a multicentre, randomized, double-blind, placebo-controlled phase I-IIa trial of Ad26.COV2.S in healthy adults. Investigators remained blinded to trial group allocation during experiments and outcome assessment. Ad26.COV2.S was given intramuscularly at 5x10^10 or 1x10^11 viral particles, as a single shot or as two shots 56 days apart. A total of approximately 30 samples were included in the TCR-sequenced set, comprising approximately 20 Ad26.COV2.S vaccine recipients, 5 placebo recipients and 8 SARS-CoV-2 convalescent individuals. The specificity and breadth of SARS-CoV-2-reactive T cell receptors after Ad26.COV2.S vaccination were assessed by TCRbeta repertoire sequencing. Participants in the trial were split at random into five groups of five each, receiving low-dose or high-dose Ad26.COV2.S once or twice, or else placebo on both occasions.

This sample's treatment or condition label indicates: some 20 received Ad26.COV2.S at low or high dose, single or two shots; about 5 received placebo; per-sample allocation not given. For vaccine and placebo recipients, the sequenced repertoires came from samples collected on day 63 after the first injection. Between 29 July and 7 August 2020, Cohort 1b enrolled 25 adults aged 18-55 years at one site in Boston, USA. Ad26.COV2.S was a replication-incompetent adenovirus type 26 vector that expressed a prefusion-stabilized SARS-CoV-2 spike protein derived from the original Wuhan strain. Concerning this clone itself: The antigen this receptor binds is unknown. It has no much larger one-base neighbor in the sample; base qualities were not kept.

The immunoSEQ Assay was the method used to sequence TCRbeta CDR3 regions. After extraction, genomic DNA underwent amplification by bias-controlled multiplex PCR, followed by high-throughput sequencing. The original methods were these. To quantify the absolute abundance of every unique TCRbeta CDR3 region, sequences were collapsed and filtered. T cell fraction was estimated by normalizing TCRbeta template counts to usable DNA, with usable DNA measured through amplification of reference genes found in all nucleated cells. Repertoire TCRs were annotated as SARS-CoV-2-specific when V gene, CDR3 amino acid sequence and J gene were exactly matched to a known reactive TCR set. The reference SARS-CoV-2 TCR set came from MIRA and was filtered for enrichment in COVID-19-positive ImmuneCODE repertoires, removing public or cross-reactive TCRs. Using the MIRA antigens, annotated TCRs were further analysed by specific ORF or by position within an ORF. Breadth was defined as the number of annotated unique rearrangements divided by the total number of unique productive rearrangements, and depth was defined as the summed frequency of the annotated unique rearrangements. TCR breadth was compared between groups using two-sided Wilcoxon rank-sum tests. TCRdb carries this immuneACCESS record with in-frame sequences only. Its versions omit some clonotypes, under half of them owing to an unresolved V gene in the studies checked, with the rest unexplained. V, J and clone size reflect that table, while D and trimming were determined from the DNA. Recorded for this sample are fewer than 400,000 clones; 70% to 90% of them occurred a single time. Of the sample, 3.5% is held by the ten largest clones.

Including cysteine and phenylalanine, the CDR3 has 16 amino acids. Here the CDR3 DNA is all that survives: 48 bases in frame from base 1. The paper's findings and limits, for the study overall: Substantial breadth of spike-specific CD8+ and CD4+ T cell responses was reported after vaccination. Vaccine and placebo recipients had similar non-spike TCR breadth, a finding consistent with the vaccine containing only spike. Comparing responses between vaccine doses or regimens was not something the study was powered to do. According to the authors, total T cell responses may have been underestimated by the TCR breadth and depth analyses. Spike-specific TCR breadth was higher in Ad26.COV2.S recipients than in placebo recipients (P = 0.0014).

Sample: peripheral blood, taken in a trial of Ad26.COV2.S vaccine versus placebo. The V and J genes are TRBV21-1 and TRBJ1-2; TRBD1 is the table's D call, not checked against the DNA. TRBV21-1 is a known pseudogene. This TCR came from a person between 18 and 65 years old who received the Ad26.COV2.S COVID-19 vaccine or a placebo. The DNA reads as follows: TGTGCCAGCAGCAAAGCTCGGGGACAGGGACACTATGGCTACACCTTC. Its protein reads: CASSKARGQGHYGYTF.